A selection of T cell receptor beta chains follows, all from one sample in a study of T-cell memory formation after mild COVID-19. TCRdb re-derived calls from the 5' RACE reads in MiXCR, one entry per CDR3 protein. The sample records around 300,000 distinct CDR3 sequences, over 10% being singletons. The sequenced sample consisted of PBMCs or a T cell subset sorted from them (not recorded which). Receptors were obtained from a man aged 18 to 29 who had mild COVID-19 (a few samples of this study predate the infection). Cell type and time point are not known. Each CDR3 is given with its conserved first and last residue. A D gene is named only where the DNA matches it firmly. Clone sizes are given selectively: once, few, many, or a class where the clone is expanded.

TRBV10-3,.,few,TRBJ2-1,TGTGCCATCAGTGATGGACAGAGCTCCTACAATGAGCAGTTCTTC,CAISDGQSSYNEQFF
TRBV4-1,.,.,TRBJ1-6,TGCGCCCGCCACGATTTAAATTCACCCCTCCACTTT,CARHDLNSPLHF
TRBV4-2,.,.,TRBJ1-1,TGTGCCAGCAGCCAAGATAGCCCGGGGGGAGTAAGTAACACTGAAGCTTTCTTT,CASSQDSPGGVSNTEAFF
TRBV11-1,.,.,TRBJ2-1,TGTGCCAGCAGCGTGCCGGCCATCTCCTACAATGAGCAGTTCTTC,CASSVPAISYNEQFF
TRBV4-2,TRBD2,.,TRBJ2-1,TGTGCCAGCAGCCAAGAAGATCGGCTAGCGGGCACCTACAATGAGCAGTTCTTC,CASSQEDRLAGTYNEQFF
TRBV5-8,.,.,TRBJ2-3,TGTGCCAGCAGAAGGGGGTCCTTCACAGATACGCAGTATTTT,CASRRGSFTDTQYF
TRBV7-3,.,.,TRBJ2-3,TGTGCCAGCAGCTTAGGGGTATCTAGCACAGATACGCAGTATTTT,CASSLGVSSTDTQYF
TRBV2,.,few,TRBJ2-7,TGTGCCAGCGGTGGCAGGGCTGGCGAGCAGTACTTC,CASGGRAGEQYF
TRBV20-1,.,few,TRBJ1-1,TGCAGTGCTAGAGTTGAGGGCACTGAAGCTTTCTTT,CSARVEGTEAFF
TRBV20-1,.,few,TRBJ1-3,TGCAGTGCTGAGGAGGGGAGTAGTGGAAACACCATATATTTT,CSAEEGSSGNTIYF
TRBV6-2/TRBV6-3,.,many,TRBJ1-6,TGTGCCAGCAGCCATGCCAGGGCTACCCTCCACTTT,CASSHARATLHF
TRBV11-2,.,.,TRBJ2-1,TGTGCCAGCAGCTTAGATCTACGGGGGGAGCAGTTCTTC,CASSLDLRGEQFF
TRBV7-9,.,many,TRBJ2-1,TGTGCCAGCAGCTCAGAGGTGGCAGGGTTCGATGAGCAGTTCTTC,CASSSEVAGFDEQFF
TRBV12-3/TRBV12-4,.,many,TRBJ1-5,TGTGCCAGCAGTATTGTCAGCCTTAATCAGCCCCAGCATTTT,CASSIVSLNQPQHF
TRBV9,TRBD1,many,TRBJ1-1,TGTGCCAGCAGCCCTAGGGGGCGAGGTGAAGCTTTCTTT,CASSPRGRGEAFF
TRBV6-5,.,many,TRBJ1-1,TGTGCCAGCAGTTACTCCATGAACACTGAAGCTTTCTTT,CASSYSMNTEAFF
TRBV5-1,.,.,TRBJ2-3,TGCGCCAGCAGCTTGGAGGCAGGGGGGACGACCACAGATACGCAGTATTTT,CASSLEAGGTTTDTQYF
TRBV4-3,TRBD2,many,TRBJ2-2,TGCGCCAGCAGCCAAGAGGGAGGGAATACCGGGGAGCTGTTTTTT,CASSQEGGNTGELFF
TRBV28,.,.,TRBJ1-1,TGTGCCAGCAGTTTATTCGGGGCTCTGAACACTGAAGCTTTCTTT,CASSLFGALNTEAFF
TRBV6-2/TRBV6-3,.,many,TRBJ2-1,TGTGCCAGCAGGCTACAGGGCCTCTCCTACAATGAGCAGTTCTTC,CASRLQGLSYNEQFF
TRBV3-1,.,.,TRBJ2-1,TGTGCCAGCAGCCTCACCGGGGTCTACAATGAGCAGTTCTTC,CASSLTGVYNEQFF
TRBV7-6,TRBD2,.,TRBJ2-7,TGTGCCAGCAGCCCTGGTGCGGGGGGGGCACTTTCCTACGAGCAGTACTTC,CASSPGAGGALSYEQYF
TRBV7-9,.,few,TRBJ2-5,TGTGCCAGCAGCTCCCCTTGGTACCAAGAGACCCAGTACTTC,CASSSPWYQETQYF
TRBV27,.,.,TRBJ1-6,TGTGCCAGCGGTTGGGAGCAAAATTCACCCCTCCACTTT,CASGWEQNSPLHF
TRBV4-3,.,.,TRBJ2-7,TGCGCCAGCAGCCCGGCGTGGCGGGGACAATACGAGCAGTACTTC,CASSPAWRGQYEQYF
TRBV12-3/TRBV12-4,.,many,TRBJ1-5,TGTGCCAGCAGCTCAAAAGGGGCCAGCAATCAGCCCCAGCATTTT,CASSSKGASNQPQHF
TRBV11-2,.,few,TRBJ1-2,TGTGCCAGCAGCTTAGGCCCTACTTTTGGCTACACCTTC,CASSLGPTFGYTF
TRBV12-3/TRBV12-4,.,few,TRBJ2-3,TGTGCCAGCAGTTTAGCTGTCGGATCTAGCACAGATACGCAGTATTTT,CASSLAVGSSTDTQYF
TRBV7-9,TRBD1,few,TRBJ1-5,TGTGCCAGCAGCTTCGGGACAGGGGTCAGCAATCAGCCCCAGCATTTT,CASSFGTGVSNQPQHF
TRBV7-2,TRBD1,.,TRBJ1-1,TGTGCCAGCTCCAGCTGGCCGGGACAGGGGGCCCCTGAAGCTTTCTTT,CASSSWPGQGAPEAFF
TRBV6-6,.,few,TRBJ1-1,TGTGCCAGCATCAACTGGGGGGGGCAGCCAAACACTGAAGCTTTCTTT,CASINWGGQPNTEAFF
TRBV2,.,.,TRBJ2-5,TGTGCCAGCAGTGGACGGGGGGCCGAGACCCAGTACTTC,CASSGRGAETQYF
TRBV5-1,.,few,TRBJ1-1,TGCGCCAGCAGCTTGGGGGCAGACATGAACACTGAAGCTTTCTTT,CASSLGADMNTEAFF
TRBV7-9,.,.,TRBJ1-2,TGTGCCAGCAGCTACGACGCTTTCGGCTACACCTTC,CASSYDAFGYTF
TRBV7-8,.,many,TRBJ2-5,TGTGCCAGCAGCTTTTGGGGGTTCGGGGAGACCCAGTACTTC,CASSFWGFGETQYF
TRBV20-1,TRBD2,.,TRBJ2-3,TGCAGTGCCCACAGACTAGCGAGGAGCACAGATACGCAGTATTTT,CSAHRLARSTDTQYF
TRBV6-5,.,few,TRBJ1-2,TGTGCCAGCAGTTACCTTAATTTAGGACGTTCGGGACCATACCAGGGCTACACCTTC,CASSYLNLGRSGPYQGYTF
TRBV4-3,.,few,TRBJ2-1,TGCGCCAGCAGCCAAGATCCCGTTAGCTCCTACAATGAGCAGTTCTTC,CASSQDPVSSYNEQFF
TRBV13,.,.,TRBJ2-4,TGTGCCAGCAGCTTAGGCCGTAGCTTCAACATTCAGTACTTC,CASSLGRSFNIQYF
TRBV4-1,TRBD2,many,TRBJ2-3,TGCGCCAGCAGCCTCCGACTAGCGGGGGGGGGAGATACGCAGTATTTT,CASSLRLAGGGDTQYF
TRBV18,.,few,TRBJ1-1,TGTGCCAGCTCACCACGCCCCGGGCCGGACACTGAAGCTTTCTTT,CASSPRPGPDTEAFF